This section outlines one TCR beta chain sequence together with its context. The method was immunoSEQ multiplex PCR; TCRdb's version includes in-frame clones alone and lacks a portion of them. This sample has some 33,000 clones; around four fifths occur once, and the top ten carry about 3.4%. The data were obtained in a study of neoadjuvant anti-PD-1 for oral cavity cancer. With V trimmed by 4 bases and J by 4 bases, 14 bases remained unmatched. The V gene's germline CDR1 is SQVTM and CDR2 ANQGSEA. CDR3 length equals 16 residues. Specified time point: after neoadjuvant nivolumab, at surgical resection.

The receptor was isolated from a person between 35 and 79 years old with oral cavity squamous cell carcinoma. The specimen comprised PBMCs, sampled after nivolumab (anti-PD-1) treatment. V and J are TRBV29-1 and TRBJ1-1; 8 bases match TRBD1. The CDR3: CSVAGWVSTGGTEAFF. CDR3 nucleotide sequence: TGCAGCGTTGCAGGGTGGGTTAGTACAGGGGGCACTGAAGCTTTCTTT.